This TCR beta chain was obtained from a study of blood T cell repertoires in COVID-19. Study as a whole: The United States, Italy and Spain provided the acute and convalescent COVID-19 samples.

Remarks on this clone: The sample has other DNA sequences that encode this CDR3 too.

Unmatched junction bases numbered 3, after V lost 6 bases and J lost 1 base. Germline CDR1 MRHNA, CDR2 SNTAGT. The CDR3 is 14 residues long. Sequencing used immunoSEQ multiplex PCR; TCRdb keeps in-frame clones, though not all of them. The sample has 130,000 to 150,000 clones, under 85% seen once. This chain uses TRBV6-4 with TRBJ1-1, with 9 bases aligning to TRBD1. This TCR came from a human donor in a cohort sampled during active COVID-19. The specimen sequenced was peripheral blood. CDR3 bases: TGTGCCAGCAGGGGGACAGGGAGGAACACTGAAGCTTTCTTT. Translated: CASRGTGRNTEAFF.